One and the same sample provided the 10 T cell receptor beta chains below, sequenced in a study of monozygotic twins with inflammatory bowel disease. TCRdb re-analyzed the 5' RACE reads; it lists each CDR3 protein once, without DNA. Here the sample table reports some 300,000 distinct CDR3 sequences. What was sequenced was blood. The origin of the receptors is a human donor with ulcerative colitis or Crohn's disease, or a healthy co-twin of an affected twin (not recorded which).

The rearrangement links TRBV5-4 to TRBJ1-5. Germline loops: CDR1 SGHNT, CDR2 YYREEE (reference sequence). This CDR3 has 13 residues. The CDR3 is CASSLDSTQPQHF.

J is TRBJ1-6 and V is TRBV5-6; TCRdb's D gene call, TRBD1, goes unchecked for lack of DNA. The CDR3 loop spans 14 amino acids. Germline V gene data show CDR1 as SGHDT and CDR2 as YYEEEE. Here the CDR3 reads CASRLRSGNSPLHF.

The rearrangement links TRBV28 to TRBJ2-1. Germline V lookup: CDR1 MDHEN, CDR2 SYDVKM. The CDR3 spans 15 residues. The CDR3 sequence is CASSLILSSYNEQFF.

V usage is TRBV10-3 and J usage is TRBJ2-3. This CDR3 is built from 12 residues. Looked up from germline, CDR1 is ENHRY and CDR2 is SYGVKD. The CDR3 spells CAISDLEDTQYF.

The J gene is TRBJ2-2, the V gene TRBV27; TCRdb indicates TRBD1, and absent DNA this call remains unverified. Germline V gives CDR1 MNHEY, CDR2 SMNVEV (reference sequence). This CDR3 is built from 17 residues. The CDR3 spells CASSFHAGNSGTGELFF.

This chain connects TRBV4-3 to TRBJ2-7; the TCRdb call, TRBD1, lacks DNA for checking. CDR1 is LGHNA, CDR2 YSLEER, per germline. This CDR3 has 15 amino acids. CDR3 sequence reads: CASSHIGTVSYEQYF.

The chain couples TRBV21-1 to TRBJ2-5; absent DNA, TCRdb's TRBD2 call cannot be checked. TRBV21-1 is classified as a pseudogene. The CDR3 consists of 19 residues. This CDR3 is CASSPRAAGGPWLQETQYF.

The rearrangement joins TRBV6-1 to TRBJ1-6. Germline CDR1 MNHNS, CDR2 SASEGT. The CDR3 extends over 16 amino acids. The CDR3: CASSPNYGLDNSPLHF.

The chain is built from TRBV6-2 or TRBV6-3 and TRBJ2-7; lacking DNA, the TRBD1 call made by TCRdb goes unchecked. From germline, CDR1 is MNHEY and CDR2 SVGEGT. The CDR3 contains 14 residues. Here the CDR3 reads CASSFGQSAYEQYF.

The chain has TRBV24-1 and TRBJ2-3; no DNA is available, so the TRBD1 call from TCRdb remains unchecked. The CDR3 spans 13 residues. CDR1 is KGHDR, CDR2 SFDVKD, per germline. The chain's CDR3 is CATTGQGTDTQYF.